Included here is one T cell receptor beta chain sequence, with context. Its specific antigen is unknown. Per-nucleotide qualities are absent, and no much larger clonotype sits a single base away. This record belongs to a study of T cell changes during pregnancy in multiple sclerosis (dated by TCRdb to about 2019). A note on the overall study: The study looked at changes in the T cell repertoire across pregnancy in women with multiple sclerosis.

Libraries were made using the immunoSEQ multiplex PCR assay. The immuneACCESS repertoire file appears here via TCRdb, limited to in-frame rearrangements. These files lack a portion of the clones; in checked studies, under half of the deficit traces to unresolved V genes, and the cause of the others is not known. Recorded for this sample are 45,000 to 55,000 clones; roughly 90% of them occurred a single time. The ten largest account for less than 0.2% of the sample. This TCR derives from a female donor in good health, enrolled as a control in a pregnancy study. The sequences come from CD4+ T cells from peripheral blood mononuclear cells, collected after pregnancy.

The DNA is as follows: TGTGCCAGCAGCTTATTGGGCGGGGGCACAGATACGCAGTATTTT. This codes for CASSLLGGGTDTQYF. The chain joins TRBV7-3 to TRBJ2-3; a weak D assignment points to TRBD2 (6 bases agree). Trimming takes 2 bases from V and 1 base from J, and the germline ends sit 10 bases apart. Taken from cysteine to phenylalanine, the CDR3 has 15 residues. Of all the DNA, just the CDR3 is kept, 45 bases in frame from base 1. CDR1 is given as SGHTA and CDR2 as FQGTGA, both from the germline V gene.